A single T cell receptor (beta chain) is shown here with its context. What it binds is not known. This entry comes from a study of blood T cells in healthy people across ages. Germline-derived CDR1 and CDR2 are MDHEN and SYDVKM. CDR3 size: 17 residues. J lost 10 bases, V lost 7 bases, and 20 bases had no gene match. Overall study findings and caveats: A greater number of naive CD4+ cells and higher diversity distinguished long-lived donors from aged donors. Correlation between TCR beta diversity and naive T cell percentage was strong.

A J-beta primer mix and a sample-barcoded 5' primer were used in a second PCR of roughly 6 to 11 cycles. Each cDNA molecule received a tag from a template-switch adaptor that had 12 random nucleotides. Each CDR3 protein is one row after TCRdb ran MiXCR on the 5' RACE reads. The sample includes around 820,000 distinct CDR3 sequences, 20% to 25% of them seen just once. The same data also went into a second study, on T cells of mothers and their children. As that report states: T cell clones that were persistent and microchimeric went undetected.

This sequence joins TRBV28 and TRBJ1-2, with 11 nucleotides matching TRBD1. The receptor comes from a boy aged 5 to 17 in good health. Sequencing was carried out using blood. Here the CDR3 DNA reads TGTGCCAGCAATATGCCCCCCGGACGGGGACAGGGGGACCCCTACACCTTC. As protein: CASNMPPGRGQGDPYTF.